These 17 T cell receptor beta chains were all obtained from the same sample, sequenced in a study of blood T cell repertoires in COVID-19. Produced via immunoSEQ multiplex PCR; TCRdb's table is partial and in-frame only. The table has a few hundred thousand clones, roughly 91% seen once. The sequencing input was PBMCs or T cells enriched from blood (not recorded which). These receptors originate from a woman aged 18-35 years who had recovered from COVID-19.

V and J are TRBV7-3 and TRBJ1-2; a possible D gene is TRBD1 (6 bases). The V gene's germline CDR1 is SGHTA and CDR2 FQGTGA. The CDR3 has 16 residues. V lost 5 bases to trimming and J lost 3 bases, with 19 bases between them. The CDR3 loop reads CASSPNTGNVDYGYTF. In DNA form, the CDR3 reads TGTGCCAGCAGCCCGAACACAGGGAACGTAGACTATGGCTACACCTTC.

This rearrangement joins TRBV9 to TRBJ2-3, with TRBD2 matching 8 bases. After removal of 1 base from V and 14 bases from J, the junction contained 12 bases not matched to a gene. Germline V gene sequence: CDR1 SGDLS, CDR2 YYNGEE. The CDR3 sequence is 14 residues long. The CDR3 nucleotides read TGTGCCAGCAGCGTATTGTTCGGGGGGGATCCGATGTATTTT. Translation gives CASSVLFGGDPMYF.

This rearrangement joins TRBV5-4 to TRBJ1-2; D might be TRBD1 (5 bases). The CDR3 is 14 residues long. CDR1 is SGHNT and CDR2 is YYREEE in the germline V gene (reference sequence). V gave up 0 bases and J gave up 8 bases, with 14 bases separating them. The CDR3 DNA is TGTGCCAGCAGCTTGGCCGTGGGTTGGGGCGGCTACACCTTC. Protein sequence: CASSLAVGWGGYTF.

This clone has only one observation. This chain links TRBV5-1 with TRBJ1-3; D call uncertain. Germline lookup yields CDR1 SGHRS and CDR2 YFSETQ. The V and J ends lost 4 bases and 1 base respectively, with 12 bases between them. CDR3 length equals 15 residues. The CDR3: CASSHPGESGNTIYF. CDR3 coding DNA: TGCGCCAGCAGCCACCCGGGAGAGTCTGGAAACACCATATATTTT.

The rearrangement joins TRBV30 to TRBJ1-5; no reliable D call. V was pared by 0 bases and J by 5 bases, with 8 bases between. CDR1 and CDR2 from the germline V gene are GTSNPN and SVGIG (reference sequence). The CDR3 totals 13 residues. CDR3 sequence reads: CAWSVMADQPQHF. The CDR3 DNA sequence: TGTGCCTGGAGTGTAATGGCGGATCAGCCCCAGCATTTT.

The chain couples TRBV2 to TRBJ1-1; 11 nucleotides line up with TRBD1. Germline V lookup: CDR1 SNHLY, CDR2 FYNNEI. Losses at the gene ends were 6 bases for V and 5 bases for J; bases not matched to a gene: 8. The CDR3 sequence is 15 residues long. CDR3 nucleotides: TGTGCCAGCAGGGGTGGACAGGGGGCAAGGACTGAAGCTTTCTTT. It specifies CASRGGQGARTEAFF.

V and J are TRBV24-1 and TRBJ2-1, with D uncertain. V lost 0 bases and J lost 7, with 15 bases in between. The germline V gene encodes CDR1 KGHDR and CDR2 SFDVKD. The CDR3 covers 16 residues. CDR3 amino acids: CATSDLRPAGMNEQFF. The CDR3 DNA is TGTGCCACCAGTGATTTGAGGCCTGCAGGAATGAATGAGCAGTTCTTC.

The chain employs TRBV30 and TRBJ2-7; possibly TRBD2 for D (6 bases). V shed 3 bases and J shed 2 bases, with 14 bases lying between them. Per germline, CDR1 GTSNPN and CDR2 SVGIG (reference sequence). The length of the CDR3 is 14 residues. Here the CDR3 reads CAWSTGTATYEQYF. CDR3 DNA: TGTGCCTGGAGCACCGGGACTGCGACCTACGAGCAGTACTTC.

This rearrangement joins TRBV11-3 to TRBJ2-1, with D possibly matching TRBD2 (5 bases). The length of the CDR3 is 14 residues. Germline V lookup: CDR1 SGHNT, CDR2 YENEEA. Trimming took off 4 bases at V and 0 bases at J, with 7 bases between the two ends. CDR3 sequence reads: CASSSGSSYNEQFF. The CDR3 DNA follows: TGTGCCAGCAGCTCGGGGAGCTCCTACAATGAGCAGTTCTTC.

V is TRBV4-1 and J is TRBJ1-1, with D maybe TRBD1 (6 bases). Trimming cost V 3 bases and J 5 bases, with 10 bases left between them. Germline-derived CDR1 and CDR2 are MGHRA and YSYEKL. The CDR3 covers 13 residues. CDR3 residues: CASSHEQGTEAFF. The CDR3 DNA follows: TGCGCCAGCAGCCATGAACAGGGAACTGAAGCTTTCTTT.

J is TRBJ1-2 and V is TRBV29-1; D remains unclear. The CDR3 has 14 amino acids. Germline lookup yields CDR1 SQVTM and CDR2 ANQGSEA. Trimming removed 2 bases from V and 3 bases from J, with 13 bases in between. The CDR3 sequence: CSVEIPRVDYGYTF. The CDR3, as DNA: TGCAGCGTTGAAATACCGCGAGTAGACTATGGCTACACCTTC.

This clone was detected once. DNA for the CDR3: TGTGCCACTTCTCCCCGGGGGGCAAGCTCCTACGAGCAGTACTTC. It is translated as CATSPRGASSYEQYF. The chain has TRBV27 and TRBJ2-7, with D possibly TRBD2 on 7 matching bases. The CDR3 covers 15 residues. The germline V gene encodes CDR1 MNHEY and CDR2 SMNVEV (reference sequence). Trimming removed 10 bases from V and 0 bases from J, with 19 bases in between.

The chain joins TRBV6-5 to TRBJ1-5; 7 nucleotides match TRBD1. V lost 5 bases to trimming and J lost 4 bases; unmatched junction nucleotides: 8. The CDR3 runs to 15 residues. CDR1 and CDR2 from the germline V gene are MNHEY and SVGAGI. CDR3 region: CASSRLGQANQPQHF. As DNA, the CDR3 is TGTGCCAGCAGTCGACTTGGACAGGCAAATCAGCCCCAGCATTTT.

The chain joins TRBV6-5 to TRBJ1-1; tentatively, D is TRBD1 (6 bases). This CDR3 region has 14 residues. V was clipped by 7 bases and J by 2 bases, with 14 bases between them. Germline V CDR1 and CDR2: MNHEY, SVGAGI. The CDR3 bases are TGTGCCAGCACCAAAGACAGGTCCAACACTGAAGCTTTCTTT. It is translated as CASTKDRSNTEAFF.

V is TRBV14 and J is TRBJ1-2; 7 nucleotides line up with TRBD1. J lost 1 base, V lost 2 bases, and 1 base had no gene match. Germline loops: CDR1 SGHDN, CDR2 FVKESK. The CDR3 has 14 residues. The DNA of the CDR3 is TGTGCCAGCAGCCAAACAGGGGATAACTATGGCTACACCTTC. It specifies CASSQTGDNYGYTF.

This clone has just one count. This rearrangement joins TRBV7-2 to TRBJ2-3; D might be TRBD1 (5 bases). Trimming cost V 7 bases and J 0 bases, with 11 bases left between them. There are 14 residues in the CDR3. CDR1 and CDR2 from the germline V gene are SGHTA and FQGNSA. This CDR3 is CASNRQYSTDTQYF. The CDR3, as DNA: TGTGCCAGCAACAGGCAGTATAGCACAGATACGCAGTATTTT.

Only a few counts were recorded for this clone. The V call is TRBV9, the J call TRBJ1-2; D is unclear. CDR3 length equals 17 residues. V was pared by 1 base and J by 2 bases, with 18 bases between. Looked up from germline, CDR1 is SGDLS and CDR2 is YYNGEE. The CDR3 DNA is TGTGCCAGCAGCGTAAGAAGACATACGGCACAAAACTATGGCTACACCTTC. This gives the protein CASSVRRHTAQNYGYTF. The entire variable domain, with the rest obtained from reference TRBV9 and TRBJ1-2, is as follows: DSGVTQTPKHLITATGQRVTLRCSPRSGDLSVYWYQQSLDQGLQFLIQYYNGEERAKGNILERFSAQQFPDLHSELNLSSLELGDSALYFCASSVRRHTAQNYGYTFGSGTRLTVV.